Here is one TCR beta chain with its context. This sample stems from a study of blood T cell repertoires in COVID-19. Study-wide background: The United States, Italy and Spain supplied acute and convalescent COVID-19 samples. T cells, B-cell-depleted T cells, or PBMCs supplied cDNA or gDNA.

Libraries were prepared by immunoSEQ multiplex PCR; TCRdb keeps only in-frame clonotypes and omits some of them. The repertoire has 170,000 or so clones, around 84% of them found once; the top ten carry approximately 0.6%. Recruited during active infection, patients (from Seattle) were subsequently followed longitudinally. Germline V CDR1 and CDR2: SNHLY, FYNNEI. This CDR3 is 14 amino acids long. The V and J ends lost 6 bases and 1 base respectively, with 12 bases between them. The specimen was peripheral blood. V and J are TRBV2 and TRBJ1-1; unclear D gene. The clonotype originates from a man aged 55 to 70 with COVID-19, enrolled during active disease. CDR3 sequence: CASSRPGWNTEAFF. The CDR3 DNA is TGTGCCAGCAGCCGCCCCGGGTGGAACACTGAAGCTTTCTTT.